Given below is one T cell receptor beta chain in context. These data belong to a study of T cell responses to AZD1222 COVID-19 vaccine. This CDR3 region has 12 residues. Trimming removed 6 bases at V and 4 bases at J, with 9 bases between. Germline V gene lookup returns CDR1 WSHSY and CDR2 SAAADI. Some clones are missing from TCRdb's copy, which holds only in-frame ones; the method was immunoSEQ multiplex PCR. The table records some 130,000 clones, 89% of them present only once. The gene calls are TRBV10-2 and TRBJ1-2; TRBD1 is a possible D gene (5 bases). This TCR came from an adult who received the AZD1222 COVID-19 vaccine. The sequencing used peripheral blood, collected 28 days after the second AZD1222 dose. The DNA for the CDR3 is TGCGCCAGCAGCACAGGTGGCTATGGCTACACCTTC. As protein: CASSTGGYGYTF.